This T cell receptor beta chain comes out of a study of blood T cell repertoires in COVID-19. Study at large: Sample material is recorded as cDNA or gDNA derived from T cells, B-cell-depleted T cells, or PBMCs.

CDR1 MDHEN and CDR2 SYDVKM come from the germline V gene. This CDR3 has 14 amino acids. V was cut by 2 bases and J by 1 base, with 8 bases left in between. Assay used: immunoSEQ multiplex PCR; TCRdb lists only in-frame clones, some missing. The sample comprises 28,000 or so clones, about 91% of which are singletons, and approximately 2% rests with the top ten. Material: peripheral blood. This receptor was taken from a human donor in a cohort sampled during active COVID-19. This rearrangement joins TRBV28 to TRBJ1-2; D ambiguous. In nucleotides, the CDR3 is TGTGCCAGCAGTTTAAGCTACCTTAACTATGGCTACACCTTC. Protein product: CASSLSYLNYGYTF.